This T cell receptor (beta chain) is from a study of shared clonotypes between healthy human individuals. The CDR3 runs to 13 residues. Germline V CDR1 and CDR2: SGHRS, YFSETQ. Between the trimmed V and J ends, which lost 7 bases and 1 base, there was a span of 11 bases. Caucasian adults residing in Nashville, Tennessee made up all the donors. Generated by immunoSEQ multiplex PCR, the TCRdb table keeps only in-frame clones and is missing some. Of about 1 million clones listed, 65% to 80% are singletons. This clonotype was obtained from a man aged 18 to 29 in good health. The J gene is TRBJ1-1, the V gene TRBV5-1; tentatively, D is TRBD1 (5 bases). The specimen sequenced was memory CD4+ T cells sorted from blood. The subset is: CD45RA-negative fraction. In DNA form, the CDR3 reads TGCGCCAGCGGCAGGGAGGGGAACACTGAAGCTTTCTTT. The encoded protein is CASGREGNTEAFF.